These T cell receptor beta chains were read from a single sample in a study of high-grade serous ovarian cancer treatment subgroups. Method: immunoSEQ multiplex PCR; TCRdb's copy keeps in-frame clones and lacks some. This table holds 30,000 to 40,000 clones, around three quarters found once. Source material: tumor tissue. These receptors came from a human donor with high-grade serous ovarian cancer. Each CDR3 is given with its conserved first and last residue. The D gene is left open where the match is weak. Expanded clones get a size class; other rows say once, few or many, or leave the size out.

J gene: TRBJ1-1; D gene: .; V gene: TRBV4-3; CDR3 length: 17; clone size: .; CDR3 DNA: TGCGCCAGCAGCCAAGTTCGGTTGGGGGGCCGGAGCACTGAAGCTTTCTTT; CDR3 protein: CASSQVRLGGRSTEAFF
J gene: TRBJ2-7; D gene: .; V gene: TRBV6-4; CDR3 length: 17; clone size: .; CDR3 DNA: TGTGCCAGCAGTAATCGGGACCCCGGACTTCCCGCCTACGAGCAGTACTTC; CDR3 protein: CASSNRDPGLPAYEQYF
J gene: TRBJ1-5; D gene: TRBD1; V gene: TRBV2; CDR3 length: 14; clone size: few; CDR3 DNA: TGTGCCAGCAGCGACAGGGGGCGCGGACAGCCCCAGCATTTT; CDR3 protein: CASSDRGRGQPQHF
J gene: TRBJ2-7; D gene: .; V gene: TRBV7-2; CDR3 length: 13; clone size: once; CDR3 DNA: TGTGCCAGCAGCTTCAGCGGAACCTACGAGCAGTACTTC; CDR3 protein: CASSFSGTYEQYF
J gene: TRBJ2-7; D gene: .; V gene: TRBV19; CDR3 length: 14; clone size: .; CDR3 DNA: TGTGCCAGTATTATTCGGGACGCGAAATGTGAGCAGTACTTC; CDR3 protein: CASIIRDAKCEQYF
J gene: TRBJ1-5; D gene: TRBD1; V gene: TRBV18; CDR3 length: 15; clone size: .; CDR3 DNA: TGTGCCAGCTCACCGACAGGGGGCCCCAATCAGCCCCAGCATTTT; CDR3 protein: CASSPTGGPNQPQHF
J gene: TRBJ2-4; D gene: .; V gene: TRBV4-2; CDR3 length: 14; clone size: once; CDR3 DNA: TGTGCCAGCAGCCAAGGCGGGTTCAAAAACATTCAGTACTTC; CDR3 protein: CASSQGGFKNIQYF
J gene: TRBJ1-4; D gene: .; V gene: TRBV6-5; CDR3 length: 15; clone size: .; CDR3 DNA: TGTGCCAGCAGGCGAGACAGTTCAACTAATGAAAAACTGTTTTTT; CDR3 protein: CASRRDSSTNEKLFF
J gene: TRBJ2-5; D gene: TRBD2; V gene: TRBV7-3; CDR3 length: 15; clone size: .; CDR3 DNA: TGTGCCAGCAGCTTATCGACTAGCGGACTAGAGACCCAGTACTTC; CDR3 protein: CASSLSTSGLETQYF
J gene: TRBJ2-5; D gene: TRBD1; V gene: TRBV11-2; CDR3 length: 14; clone size: .; CDR3 DNA: TGTGCCAGCAGCTTCCGGGACAGACAAGAGACCCAGTACTTC; CDR3 protein: CASSFRDRQETQYF
J gene: TRBJ2-7; D gene: TRBD2; V gene: TRBV29-1; CDR3 length: 13; clone size: .; CDR3 DNA: TGCAGCGCAGGACTAGCGGGGGTCCGGGAGCAGTACTTC; CDR3 protein: CSAGLAGVREQYF
J gene: TRBJ1-1; D gene: .; V gene: TRBV4-3; CDR3 length: 13; clone size: .; CDR3 DNA: TGCGCCAGCAGCCAGCAATGGAATACTGAAGCTTTCTTT; CDR3 protein: CASSQQWNTEAFF
J gene: TRBJ2-5; D gene: .; V gene: TRBV27; CDR3 length: 13; clone size: .; CDR3 DNA: TGTGCCAGCAGTTACTTTAGCAGGGGAGACCAGTACTTC; CDR3 protein: CASSYFSRGDQYF
J gene: TRBJ1-4; D gene: TRBD1; V gene: TRBV28; CDR3 length: 14; clone size: .; CDR3 DNA: TGTGCCAGCAGTCGGGGACAGGGAGCTGAAAAACTGTTTTTT; CDR3 protein: CASSRGQGAEKLFF
J gene: TRBJ2-7; D gene: TRBD2; V gene: TRBV4-2; CDR3 length: 16; clone size: .; CDR3 DNA: TGTGCCAGCAGCCAAGAATCGAGCGGGAGGGCCGGGGAGCAGTACTTC; CDR3 protein: CASSQESSGRAGEQYF
J gene: TRBJ2-5; D gene: .; V gene: TRBV6-1; CDR3 length: 10; clone size: few; CDR3 DNA: TGTGCCAGCGGGGAAGAGACCCAGTACTTC; CDR3 protein: CASGEETQYF
J gene: TRBJ2-1; D gene: .; V gene: TRBV4-3; CDR3 length: 17; clone size: medium-sized; CDR3 DNA: TGCGCCAGCAGCCAAGGGGTGATGCTTTCCCCCGACAATGAGCAGTTCTTC; CDR3 protein: CASSQGVMLSPDNEQFF
J gene: TRBJ2-7; D gene: TRBD2; V gene: TRBV19; CDR3 length: 18; clone size: once; CDR3 DNA: TGTGCCAGTAGTTATATGTGGTCTAGCGGGAGAGGGACCCGCGAGCAGTACTTC; CDR3 protein: CASSYMWSSGRGTREQYF
J gene: TRBJ2-7; D gene: .; V gene: TRBV19; CDR3 length: 21; clone size: .; CDR3 DNA: TGTGCCAGTAGTTCGGGTCCCCGGGACAAACCCCTGGACCCGTTACGAGACGAGCAGTACTTC; CDR3 protein: CASSSGPRDKPLDPLRDEQYF
J gene: TRBJ2-6; D gene: .; V gene: TRBV11-2; CDR3 length: 16; clone size: .; CDR3 DNA: TGTGCCAGCAGCTCTAATAAATATCCTGGGGCCAACGTCCTGACTTTC; CDR3 protein: CASSSNKYPGANVLTF
J gene: TRBJ2-7; D gene: .; V gene: TRBV27; CDR3 length: 13; clone size: .; CDR3 DNA: TGTGCCAGCAGGCTTACAGGGAACTACGAGCAGTACTTC; CDR3 protein: CASRLTGNYEQYF
J gene: TRBJ2-1; D gene: TRBD1; V gene: TRBV7-2; CDR3 length: 14; clone size: .; CDR3 DNA: TGTGCCAGCAGCTCCGGGACAGGGATCGGTGAGCAGTTCTTC; CDR3 protein: CASSSGTGIGEQFF
J gene: TRBJ1-1; D gene: .; V gene: TRBV30; CDR3 length: 13; clone size: medium-sized; CDR3 DNA: TGTGCCTGGAGTTCCGGGCTCCTCACTGAAGCTTTCTTT; CDR3 protein: CAWSSGLLTEAFF
J gene: TRBJ1-1; D gene: TRBD1; V gene: TRBV7-3; CDR3 length: 14; clone size: .; CDR3 DNA: TGTGCCAGCAGCTCCGACAGGGAGAACACTGAAGCTTTCTTT; CDR3 protein: CASSSDRENTEAFF
J gene: TRBJ2-3; D gene: .; V gene: TRBV6-1; CDR3 length: 13; clone size: .; CDR3 DNA: TGTGCCAGCAGTGAGACCCGCGCAGATACGCAGTATTTT; CDR3 protein: CASSETRADTQYF
J gene: TRBJ2-5; D gene: .; V gene: TRBV19; CDR3 length: 15; clone size: .; CDR3 DNA: TGTGCCAGTAGTACCCGACACCTCCGGCAAGAGACCCAGTACTTC; CDR3 protein: CASSTRHLRQETQYF
J gene: TRBJ2-7; D gene: TRBD2; V gene: TRBV5-5; CDR3 length: 16; clone size: .; CDR3 DNA: TGTGCCAGCAGCTTGCGAGGGACTATCCCCTCCTACGAGCAGTACTTC; CDR3 protein: CASSLRGTIPSYEQYF
J gene: TRBJ2-7; D gene: .; V gene: TRBV28; CDR3 length: 13; clone size: .; CDR3 DNA: TGTGCCAGCTCACCCTCGGGACCCTACGAGCAGTACTTC; CDR3 protein: CASSPSGPYEQYF
J gene: TRBJ2-2; D gene: .; V gene: TRBV28; CDR3 length: 14; clone size: .; CDR3 DNA: TGTGCCAGCAGTTTATTTGAGTCTCCCGGGGAGCTGTTTTTT; CDR3 protein: CASSLFESPGELFF
J gene: TRBJ2-2; D gene: .; V gene: TRBV6-4; CDR3 length: 14; clone size: .; CDR3 DNA: TGTGCCAGCAGTGACTGGGAGGGGGCCGGGGAGCTGTTTTTT; CDR3 protein: CASSDWEGAGELFF
J gene: TRBJ1-2; D gene: .; V gene: TRBV6-5; CDR3 length: 12; clone size: .; CDR3 DNA: TGTGCCAGCACTGACGGCTTCTATGGCTACACCTTC; CDR3 protein: CASTDGFYGYTF
J gene: TRBJ2-3; D gene: .; V gene: TRBV5-1; CDR3 length: 14; clone size: .; CDR3 DNA: TGCGCCAGCAGCCCGGCGGGGGCCACAGATACGCAGTATTTT; CDR3 protein: CASSPAGATDTQYF
J gene: TRBJ2-1; D gene: .; V gene: TRBV9; CDR3 length: 17; clone size: .; CDR3 DNA: TGTGCCAGCAGCGTAGCCCCTCCCGGAGTAGCTGGAAATGAGCAGTTCTTC; CDR3 protein: CASSVAPPGVAGNEQFF
J gene: TRBJ2-7; D gene: .; V gene: TRBV12-5; CDR3 length: 12; clone size: .; CDR3 DNA: TGTGCTAGTGGTTTTCCAGGGAACGAGCAGTACTTC; CDR3 protein: CASGFPGNEQYF
J gene: TRBJ2-7; D gene: TRBD1; V gene: TRBV9; CDR3 length: 15; clone size: .; CDR3 DNA: TGTGCCAGCAGCCCCCACAGGGGGCACCCCTACGAGCAGTACTTC; CDR3 protein: CASSPHRGHPYEQYF
J gene: TRBJ2-7; D gene: TRBD1; V gene: TRBV4-1; CDR3 length: 14; clone size: .; CDR3 DNA: TGCGCCAGCAGCCAAAACAGGGGCGATTACGAGCAGTACTTC; CDR3 protein: CASSQNRGDYEQYF
J gene: TRBJ1-1; D gene: .; V gene: TRBV12-5; CDR3 length: 14; clone size: .; CDR3 DNA: TGTGCTAGTGGTTTGGTAGGGGGTATTTCTGAAGCTTTCTTT; CDR3 protein: CASGLVGGISEAFF
J gene: TRBJ2-7; D gene: .; V gene: TRBV7-8; CDR3 length: 14; clone size: .; CDR3 DNA: TGTGCCAGCAGCGGGGGTGGGTCTTACTACGAGCAGTACTTC; CDR3 protein: CASSGGGSYYEQYF
J gene: TRBJ2-3; D gene: .; V gene: TRBV7-2; CDR3 length: 13; clone size: .; CDR3 DNA: TGTGCCAGCGCCCAAGGGGGGACCTCTACGCAGTATTTT; CDR3 protein: CASAQGGTSTQYF
J gene: TRBJ2-1; D gene: TRBD1; V gene: TRBV19; CDR3 length: 16; clone size: .; CDR3 DNA: TGTGCCAGTAGTATCAAGCTCGGGACAGCCTACAATGAGCAGTTCTTC; CDR3 protein: CASSIKLGTAYNEQFF
J gene: TRBJ2-7; D gene: .; V gene: TRBV28; CDR3 length: 20; clone size: .; CDR3 DNA: TGTGCCAGCAGCAGAATAGAGGGGCCGCGGGGCGGGAACGTCGCCTACGAGCAGTACTTC; CDR3 protein: CASSRIEGPRGGNVAYEQYF
J gene: TRBJ2-7; D gene: TRBD1; V gene: TRBV30; CDR3 length: 14; clone size: .; CDR3 DNA: TGTGCCTTGTCCGCCGGGACAGGGGATTACGAGCAGTACTTC; CDR3 protein: CALSAGTGDYEQYF
J gene: TRBJ1-5; D gene: .; V gene: TRBV5-5; CDR3 length: 16; clone size: few; CDR3 DNA: TGTGCCAGCAGCTGGGACGGGGGCGGCTCTCTTCAGCCCCAGCATTTT; CDR3 protein: CASSWDGGGSLQPQHF
J gene: TRBJ2-7; D gene: TRBD2; V gene: TRBV7-2; CDR3 length: 14; clone size: once; CDR3 DNA: TGTGCCAGCAGCTTAGTAAGCGGGATAGACGAGCAGTACTTC; CDR3 protein: CASSLVSGIDEQYF
J gene: TRBJ2-6; D gene: .; V gene: TRBV7-2; CDR3 length: 15; clone size: .; CDR3 DNA: TGTGCCAGCAGCTACAGGAACTCTGGGGCCAACGTCCTGACTTTC; CDR3 protein: CASSYRNSGANVLTF
J gene: TRBJ2-4; D gene: .; V gene: TRBV6-6; CDR3 length: 14; clone size: .; CDR3 DNA: TGTGCCAGCAGCCCCGACGCAGCCAAAAACATTCAGTACTTC; CDR3 protein: CASSPDAAKNIQYF
J gene: TRBJ2-1; D gene: TRBD1; V gene: TRBV9; CDR3 length: 13; clone size: .; CDR3 DNA: TGTGCCAGCAGCGCGGGACAGTACAATGAGCAGTTCTTC; CDR3 protein: CASSAGQYNEQFF
J gene: TRBJ2-7; D gene: .; V gene: TRBV9; CDR3 length: 13; clone size: .; CDR3 DNA: TGTGCCAGCAGCGACCCAGGCTCCTACGAGCAGTACTTC; CDR3 protein: CASSDPGSYEQYF
J gene: TRBJ1-4; D gene: .; V gene: TRBV5-1; CDR3 length: 13; clone size: .; CDR3 DNA: TGCGCCAGCAGCTGGGGTACTAATGAAAAACTGTTTTTT; CDR3 protein: CASSWGTNEKLFF
J gene: TRBJ2-2; D gene: .; V gene: TRBV28; CDR3 length: 20; clone size: .; CDR3 DNA: TGTGCCAGCAGTTTGTCCCCGACGAGCCTAATCAGGGTGAACACCGGGGAGCTGTTTTTT; CDR3 protein: CASSLSPTSLIRVNTGELFF
J gene: TRBJ2-7; D gene: .; V gene: TRBV5-5; CDR3 length: 15; clone size: .; CDR3 DNA: TGTGCCAGCAGATTTACGAGAGGCGGGTCCTACGAGCAGTACTTC; CDR3 protein: CASRFTRGGSYEQYF
J gene: TRBJ2-7; D gene: .; V gene: TRBV27; CDR3 length: 14; clone size: .; CDR3 DNA: TGTGCCAGCAGTTTATCCCAGGGAACCTACGAGCAGTACTTC; CDR3 protein: CASSLSQGTYEQYF